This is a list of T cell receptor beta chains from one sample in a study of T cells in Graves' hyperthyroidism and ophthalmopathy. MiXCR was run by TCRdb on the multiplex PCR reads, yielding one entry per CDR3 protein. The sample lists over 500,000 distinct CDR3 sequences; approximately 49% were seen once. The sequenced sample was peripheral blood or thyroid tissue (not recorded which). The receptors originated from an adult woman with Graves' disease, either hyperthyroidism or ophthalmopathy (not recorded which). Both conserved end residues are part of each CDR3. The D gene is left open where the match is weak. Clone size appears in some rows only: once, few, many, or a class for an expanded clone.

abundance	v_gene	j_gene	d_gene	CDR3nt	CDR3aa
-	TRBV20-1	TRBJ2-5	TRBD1	TGCAGTGCCGGCTCGGGCGGGACAGGGAGCAATCAGCCCCAGTACTTC	CSAGSGGTGSNQPQYF
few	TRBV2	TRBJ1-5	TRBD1	TGTGCCAGCAGTGAAGGGGACAGGGGGCGCGGTCAGCCCCAGCATTTT	CASSEGDRGRGQPQHF
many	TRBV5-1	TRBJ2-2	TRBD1	TGCGCCAGCAGCTGGGGGGACAGGTTCAACACCGGGGAGCTGTTTTTT	CASSWGDRFNTGELFF
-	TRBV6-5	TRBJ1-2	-	TGTGCCAGCAGGACTACAGGGATTTCTGGCTACACCTTC	CASRTTGISGYTF
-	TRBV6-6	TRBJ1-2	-	TGTGCCAGCAGTTACTCGATCGACTATGGCTACACCTTC	CASSYSIDYGYTF
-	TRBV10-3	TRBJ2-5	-	TGTGCCATCAGTGAGACTAATCAGCCCCAGTACTTC	CAISETNQPQYF
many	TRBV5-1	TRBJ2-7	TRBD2	TGCGCCAGCAGCTCTGAGACTGGGGGGGTTGACGAGCAGTACTTC	CASSSETGGVDEQYF
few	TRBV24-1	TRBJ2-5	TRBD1	TGTGCCACCAGTGATCCGCGGACAGGGTTGGAGACCCAGTACTTC	CATSDPRTGLETQYF
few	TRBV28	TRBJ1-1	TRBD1	TGTGCCAGCAGTCGATACAGGGGAAAGAACACTGAAGCTTTCTTT	CASSRYRGKNTEAFF
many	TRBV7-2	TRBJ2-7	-	TGTGCCAGCAGCGCTGGAGGTGGGCCCTACGAGCAGTACTTC	CASSAGGGPYEQYF